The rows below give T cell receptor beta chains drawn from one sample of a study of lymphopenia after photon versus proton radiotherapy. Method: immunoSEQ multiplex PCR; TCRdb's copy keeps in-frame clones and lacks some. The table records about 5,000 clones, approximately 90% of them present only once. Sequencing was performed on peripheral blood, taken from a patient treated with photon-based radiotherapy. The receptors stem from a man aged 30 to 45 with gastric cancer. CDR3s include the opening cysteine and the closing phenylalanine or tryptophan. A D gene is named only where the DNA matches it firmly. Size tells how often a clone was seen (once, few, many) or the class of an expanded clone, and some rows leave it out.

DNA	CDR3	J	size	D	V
TGTGCCAGCAGCTCCAGTATGTTAGCCAAAAACATTCAGTACTTC	CASSSSMLAKNIQYF	TRBJ2-4	-	-	TRBV11-2
TGTGCCAGCAGCCCATGGGGGGGCCCAGGCACCGGGGAGCTGTTTTTT	CASSPWGGPGTGELFF	TRBJ2-2	few	-	TRBV12-2
TGTGCCAGCAGTAGGACAGGGGGCCTTTATCAGCCCCAGCATTTT	CASSRTGGLYQPQHF	TRBJ1-5	large	TRBD1	TRBV6-5
TGTGCCAGCAGCTTAGATTGGGAATCTGAAGCTTTCTTT	CASSLDWESEAFF	TRBJ1-1	-	-	TRBV7-9
TGTGCCAGCAGCCCAGGACTCGGGAGTGGGGAGCCTAACAAAAACATTCAGTACTTC	CASSPGLGSGEPNKNIQYF	TRBJ2-4	-	-	TRBV11-3
TGCGCCAGCAGCCCCGGACAGGGGACGACTTTCTTT	CASSPGQGTTFF	TRBJ1-1	once	TRBD1	TRBV5-1
TGTGCCAGCAGCCCAGGGGTTCTAGCAGGGAGGGGAGAGACCCAGTACTTC	CASSPGVLAGRGETQYF	TRBJ2-5	-	-	TRBV11-3
TGCGCCAGCAACTCCGGGCCATCGCGGGATCAGCCCCAGCATTTT	CASNSGPSRDQPQHF	TRBJ1-5	once	-	TRBV4-1
TGTGCCAGCAGCTTAGAGGAAGCGACGGGGGAGCAGTACTTC	CASSLEEATGEQYF	TRBJ2-7	-	-	TRBV7-8
TGTGCCAGCAGTGGACTAGCGGGAGGGCCCGGGGAGCTGTTTTTT	CASSGLAGGPGELFF	TRBJ2-2	-	TRBD2	TRBV28
TGTGCCAGCTCCATTTGGACAGTAAACAATGAGCAGTTCTTC	CASSIWTVNNEQFF	TRBJ2-1	-	-	TRBV7-2
TGTGCCAGCAGCTTAGAGGGGCCACTCCATAGCAATCAGCCCCAGCATTTT	CASSLEGPLHSNQPQHF	TRBJ1-5	-	-	TRBV7-2
TGTGCCAGCTCCCCTGGGGGGACAGGAACCTACGAGCAGTACTTC	CASSPGGTGTYEQYF	TRBJ2-7	-	TRBD1	TRBV28